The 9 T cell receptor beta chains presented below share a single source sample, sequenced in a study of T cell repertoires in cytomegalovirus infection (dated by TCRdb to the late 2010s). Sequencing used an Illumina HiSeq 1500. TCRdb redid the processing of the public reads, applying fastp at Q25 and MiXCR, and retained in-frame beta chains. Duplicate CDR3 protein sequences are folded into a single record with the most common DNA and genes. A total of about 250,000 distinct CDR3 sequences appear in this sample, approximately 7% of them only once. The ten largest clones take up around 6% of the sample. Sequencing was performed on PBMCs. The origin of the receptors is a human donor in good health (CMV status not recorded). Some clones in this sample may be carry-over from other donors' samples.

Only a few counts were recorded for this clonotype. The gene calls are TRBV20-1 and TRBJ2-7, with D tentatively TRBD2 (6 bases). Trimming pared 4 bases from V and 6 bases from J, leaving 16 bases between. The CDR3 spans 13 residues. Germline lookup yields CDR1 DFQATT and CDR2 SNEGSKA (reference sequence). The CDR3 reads CSATETVGGEQYF. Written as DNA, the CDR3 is TGCAGTGCTACAGAGACTGTGGGAGGCGAGCAGTACTTC.

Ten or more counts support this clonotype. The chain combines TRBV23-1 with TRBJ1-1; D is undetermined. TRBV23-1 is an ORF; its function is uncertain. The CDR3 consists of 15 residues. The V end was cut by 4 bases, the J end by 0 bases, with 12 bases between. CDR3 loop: CASSPRGRMNTEAFF. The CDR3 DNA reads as TGCGCCAGCAGTCCCCGCGGGAGAATGAACACTGAAGCTTTCTTT.

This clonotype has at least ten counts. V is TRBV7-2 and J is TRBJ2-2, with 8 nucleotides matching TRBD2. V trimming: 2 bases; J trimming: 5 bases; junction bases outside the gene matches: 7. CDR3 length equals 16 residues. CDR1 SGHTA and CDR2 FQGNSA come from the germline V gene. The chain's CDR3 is CASSLHLGGGTGELFF. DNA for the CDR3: TGTGCCAGCAGCTTACATCTCGGGGGGGGGACCGGGGAGCTGTTTTTT.

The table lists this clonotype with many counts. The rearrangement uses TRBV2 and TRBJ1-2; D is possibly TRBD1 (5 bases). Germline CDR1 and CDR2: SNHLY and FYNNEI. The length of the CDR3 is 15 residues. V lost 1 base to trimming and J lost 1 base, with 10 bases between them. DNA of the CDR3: TGTGCCAGCAGTGAAGGGGCAGGGTTTAACTATGGCTACACCTTC. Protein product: CASSEGAGFNYGYTF.

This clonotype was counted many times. CDR3 amino acids: CASSSPGTAYGNTIYF. The CDR3 DNA is TGTGCCAGCAGTTCCCCCGGGACAGCTTATGGAAACACCATATATTTT. The chain uses TRBV12-3 or TRBV12-4 and TRBJ1-3; 7 bases map to TRBD1. This CDR3 has 16 amino acids. V was pared by 4 bases and J by 3 bases, with 9 bases of the junction left unmatched.

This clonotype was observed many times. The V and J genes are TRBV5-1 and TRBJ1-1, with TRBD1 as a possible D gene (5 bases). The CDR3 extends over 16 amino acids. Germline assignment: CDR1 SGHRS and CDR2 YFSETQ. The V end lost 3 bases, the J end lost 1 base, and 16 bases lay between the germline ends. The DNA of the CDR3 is TGCGCCAGCAGCTCGAACGAATGGACACAGAACACTGAAGCTTTCTTT. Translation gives CASSSNEWTQNTEAFF.

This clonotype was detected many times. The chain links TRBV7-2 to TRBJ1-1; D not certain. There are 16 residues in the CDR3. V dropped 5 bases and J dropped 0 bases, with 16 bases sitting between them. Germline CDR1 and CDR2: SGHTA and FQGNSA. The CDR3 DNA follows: TGTGCCAGCAGCCCGACCACTGCACGGATGAACACTGAAGCTTTCTTT. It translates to CASSPTTARMNTEAFF.

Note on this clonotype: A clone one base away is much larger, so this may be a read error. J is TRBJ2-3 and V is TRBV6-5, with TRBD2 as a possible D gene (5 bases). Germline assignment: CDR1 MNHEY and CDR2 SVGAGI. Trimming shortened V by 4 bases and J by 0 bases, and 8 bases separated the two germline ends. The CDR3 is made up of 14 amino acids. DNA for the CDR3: TGTGCCAGCAGTTCGCGGGCTAGCACAGATACGCAGTATTTT. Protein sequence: CASSSRASTDTQYF.

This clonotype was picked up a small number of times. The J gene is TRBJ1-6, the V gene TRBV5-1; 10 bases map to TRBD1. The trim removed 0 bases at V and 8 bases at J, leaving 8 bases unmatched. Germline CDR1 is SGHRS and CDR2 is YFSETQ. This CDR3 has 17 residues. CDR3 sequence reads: CASSLAFGQGVHSPLHF. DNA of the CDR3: TGCGCCAGCAGCTTGGCGTTCGGACAGGGGGTACATTCACCCCTCCACTTT.